The T cell receptor (beta chain) described here comes from a study of cytomegalovirus exposure and HLA in healthy donors. Background on the study: Earlier results showed roughly 120 million unique TCR beta sequences derived from approximately 180 million T cells.

Findings and limits, study-wide: Presence/absence analysis assumed near-uniform sequencing depth across donors. The likely origin of a cluster of highly shared sequence variants was a sequencing artifact.

CDR3 size: 16 residues. Germline trimming cut 0 bases from V and 0 bases from J; bases unmatched to any gene: 3. The germline gives CDR1 SGDLS, CDR2 YYNGEE. As concerns this clone: The antigen remains undetermined.

PCR involved 60 Vbeta and 13 Jbeta primers. TCRdb keeps only in-frame clones here, not all; method: immunoSEQ multiplex PCR. The top ten clones hold 9.5% to 15% of a sample with 150,000 to 180,000 clones, approximately 80% of them seen once. Source material: PBMCs. The gene calls are TRBV9 and TRBJ2-3; 8 nucleotides match TRBD2. This TCR was sampled from a man in his thirties or forties in good health and CMV-seropositive. CDR3 protein: CASSVGIAGSTDTQYF. The CDR3 coding sequence is TGTGCCAGCAGCGTAGGGATAGCGGGGAGCACAGATACGCAGTATTTT.